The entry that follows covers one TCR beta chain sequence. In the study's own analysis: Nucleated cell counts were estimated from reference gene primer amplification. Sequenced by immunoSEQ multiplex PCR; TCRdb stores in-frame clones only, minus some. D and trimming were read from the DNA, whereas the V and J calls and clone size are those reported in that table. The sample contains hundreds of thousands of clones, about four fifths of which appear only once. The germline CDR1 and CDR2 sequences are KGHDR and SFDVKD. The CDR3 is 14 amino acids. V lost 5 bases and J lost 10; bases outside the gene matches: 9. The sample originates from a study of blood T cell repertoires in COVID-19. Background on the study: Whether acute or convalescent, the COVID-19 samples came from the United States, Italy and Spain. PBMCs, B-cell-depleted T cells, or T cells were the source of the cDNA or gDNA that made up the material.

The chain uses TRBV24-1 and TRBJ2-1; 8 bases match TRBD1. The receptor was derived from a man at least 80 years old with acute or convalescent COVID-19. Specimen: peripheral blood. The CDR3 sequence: CATSGLGGQGEQFF. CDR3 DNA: TGTGCCACCAGTGGCCTGGGAGGACAGGGAGAGCAGTTCTTC.